This T cell receptor (beta chain) was found in a study of regulatory T cells in long-lasting Graves disease. iRepertoire HTBI primers and Arm-PCR of CDR3 regions built TCR beta libraries. TCRdb processed the multiplex PCR reads anew with MiXCR; each CDR3 protein has one entry. The top ten clones hold roughly 21% of a sample with 360,000 or so distinct CDR3 sequences, 16% of them seen once. The study's findings and limits: Under persistent disease, TRBV28, TRBJ1-2 and TRBJ2-5 were used preferentially. The number of shared public clonotypes was higher in persistent patients (more than 2,500) than new patients (roughly 970). Accuracy may have suffered from the small sample size.

This clonotype came up many times. Its matching antigen is unknown. The CDR3 spans 16 residues. Germline V CDR1 and CDR2: ENHRY, SYGVKD. V gave up 10 bases and J gave up 0 bases, with 21 bases separating them. Specified time point: newly diagnosed GD, antithyroid drugs for less than 3 months. There was RNA extracted from PBMCs, and the TCR library was made from it. These data were likewise used in another study, on T cells in Graves' hyperthyroidism and ophthalmopathy. That work adds: Initially, a first-round RT-PCR of the TCR CDR3 employed the HTBI primer set.

The sample consisted of peripheral blood mononuclear cells (PBMCs), taken at new diagnosis, from a patient treated with antithyroid drugs. The chain uses TRBV10-3 and TRBJ2-5; tentatively, D is TRBD2 (6 bases). This TCR came from a woman younger than 35 with Graves disease. Here the CDR3 reads CATRTEAGWYQETQYF. The CDR3 nucleotides are TGTGCCACCCGAACGGAGGCGGGATGGTACCAAGAGACCCAGTACTTC.